This T cell receptor beta chain was sequenced for a study of blood T cell repertoires in COVID-19. Study-wide context: Acute-phase and convalescent COVID-19 samples originated in the United States, Italy and Spain. T cells, B-cell-depleted T cells, or PBMCs provided the cDNA or gDNA that served as material.

The germline gives CDR1 LNHDA, CDR2 SQIVND (reference sequence). CDR3 length equals 15 residues. After removal of 5 bases from V and 0 bases from J, the junction contained 4 bases not matched to a gene. Profiled with immunoSEQ multiplex PCR; TCRdb holds only in-frame clones, not every one. The sample has about 150,000 clones; about four fifths are singletons. The receptor was isolated from a man between 60 and 70 years old with acute or convalescent COVID-19. The rearrangement links TRBV19 to TRBJ1-3; 7 bases map to TRBD1. The specimen was peripheral blood. The CDR3 is CASSGTVRSGNTIYF. The DNA of the CDR3 is TGTGCCAGTAGTGGGACAGTTCGCTCTGGAAACACCATATATTTT.